This TCR beta chain stems from a study of T-cell reconstitution after alpha-beta-depleted transplantation in children. This clonotype was counted between two and nine times. A TCRbeta library incorporating unique molecular identifiers was prepared. TCRdb independently ran MiXCR on the PCR reads; one entry per CDR3 protein. This sample has fewer than 550,000 distinct CDR3 sequences, with roughly 11% found just once. The CDR3 is 14 amino acids. Trimming cost V 1 base and J 6 bases; bases outside gene matches: 5. The V gene's germline CDR1 is DFQATT and CDR2 SNEGSKA (reference sequence). The V and J genes are TRBV20-1 and TRBJ1-5; TRBD1 aligns across 8 bases. This sequence was found in a human donor who donated a stem cell graft to a child with acute myeloid leukemia. The sequenced sample was PBMCs from the stem cell graft donor, obtained from the stem cell graft. The CDR3 is CSARVQGAGQPQHF. DNA of the CDR3: TGCAGTGCTAGAGTTCAGGGGGCTGGTCAGCCCCAGCATTTT.